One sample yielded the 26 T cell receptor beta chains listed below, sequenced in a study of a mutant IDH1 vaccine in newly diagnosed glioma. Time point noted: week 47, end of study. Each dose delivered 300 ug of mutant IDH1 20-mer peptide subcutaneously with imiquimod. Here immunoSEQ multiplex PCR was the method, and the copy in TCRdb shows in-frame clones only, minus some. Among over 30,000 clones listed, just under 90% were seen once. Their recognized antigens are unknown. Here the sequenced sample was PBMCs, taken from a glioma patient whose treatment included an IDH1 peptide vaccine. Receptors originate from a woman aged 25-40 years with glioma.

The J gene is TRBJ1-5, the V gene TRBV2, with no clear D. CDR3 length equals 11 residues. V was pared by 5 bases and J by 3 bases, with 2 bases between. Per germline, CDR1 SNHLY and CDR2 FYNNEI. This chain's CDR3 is CASSPNQPQHF. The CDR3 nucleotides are TGTGCCAGCAGTCCCAATCAGCCCCAGCATTTT.

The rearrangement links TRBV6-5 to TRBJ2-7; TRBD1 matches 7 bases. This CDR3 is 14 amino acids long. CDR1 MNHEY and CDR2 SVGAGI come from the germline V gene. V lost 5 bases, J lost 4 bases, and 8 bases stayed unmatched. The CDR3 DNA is TGTGCCAGCAGTGCCCCCGGGACAGCTTACGAGCAGTACTTC. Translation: CASSAPGTAYEQYF.

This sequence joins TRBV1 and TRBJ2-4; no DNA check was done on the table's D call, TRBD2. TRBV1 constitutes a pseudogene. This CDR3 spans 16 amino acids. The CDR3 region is CTSSRGLAGGRNIQYF. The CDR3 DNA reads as TGCACCAGCAGCCGAGGACTAGCGGGGGGGCGGAACATTCAGTACTTC.

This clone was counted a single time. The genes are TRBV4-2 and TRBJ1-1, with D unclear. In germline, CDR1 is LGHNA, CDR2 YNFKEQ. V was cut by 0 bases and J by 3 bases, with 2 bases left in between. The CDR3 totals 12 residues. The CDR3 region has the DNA TGTGCCAGCAGCCAAGAAGACACTGAAGCTTTCTTT. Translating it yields CASSQEDTEAFF.

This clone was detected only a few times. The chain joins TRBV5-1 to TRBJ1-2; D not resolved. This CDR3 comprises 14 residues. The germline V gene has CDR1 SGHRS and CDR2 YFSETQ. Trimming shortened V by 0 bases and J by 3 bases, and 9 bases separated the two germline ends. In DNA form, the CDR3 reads TGCGCCAGCAGCTTGGCTGGCGGGTACTATGGCTACACCTTC. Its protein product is CASSLAGGYYGYTF. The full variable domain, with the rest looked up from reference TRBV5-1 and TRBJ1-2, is KAGVTQTPRYLIKTRGQQVTLSCSPISGHRSVSWYQQTPGQGLQFLFEYFSETQRNKGNFPGRFSGRQFSNSRSEMNVSTLELGDSALYLCASSLAGGYYGYTFGSGTRLTVV.

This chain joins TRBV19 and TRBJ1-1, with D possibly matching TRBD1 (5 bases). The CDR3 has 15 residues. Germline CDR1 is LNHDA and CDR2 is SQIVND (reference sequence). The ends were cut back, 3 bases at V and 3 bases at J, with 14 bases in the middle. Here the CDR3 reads CASSIFGTAHTEAFF. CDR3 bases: TGTGCCAGTAGTATTTTCGGGACGGCCCACACTGAAGCTTTCTTT.

The CDR3 region is CASSQEAGGSNYGYTF. CDR3 sequence (DNA): TGCGCCAGCAGCCAAGAGGCCGGGGGCTCTAACTATGGCTACACCTTC. The V call is TRBV4-3, the J call TRBJ1-2, with D possibly TRBD1 on 6 matching bases. V dropped 0 bases and J dropped 0 bases, with 11 bases sitting between them. CDR1 is LGHNA, CDR2 YSLEER, per germline. The CDR3 contains 16 residues.

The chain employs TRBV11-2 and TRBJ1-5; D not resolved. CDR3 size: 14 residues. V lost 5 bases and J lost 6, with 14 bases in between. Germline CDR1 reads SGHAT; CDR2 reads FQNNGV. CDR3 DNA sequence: TGTGCCAGCAGCCATGGGTCGGGCGGTCAGCCCCAGCATTTT. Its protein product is CASSHGSGGQPQHF.

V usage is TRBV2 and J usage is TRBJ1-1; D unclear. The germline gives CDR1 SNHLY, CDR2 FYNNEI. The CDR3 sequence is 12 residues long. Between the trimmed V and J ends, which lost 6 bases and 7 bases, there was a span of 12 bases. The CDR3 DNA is TGTGCCAGCAGACCGAACGTCCGTGAAGCTTTCTTT. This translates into CASRPNVREAFF.

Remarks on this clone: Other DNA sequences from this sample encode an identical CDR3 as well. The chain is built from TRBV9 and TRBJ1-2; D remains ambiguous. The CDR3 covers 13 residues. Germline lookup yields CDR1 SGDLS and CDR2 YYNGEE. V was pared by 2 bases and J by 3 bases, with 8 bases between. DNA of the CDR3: TGTGCCAGCAGCGTTGGAGGAGACTATGGCTACACCTTC. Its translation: CASSVGGDYGYTF.

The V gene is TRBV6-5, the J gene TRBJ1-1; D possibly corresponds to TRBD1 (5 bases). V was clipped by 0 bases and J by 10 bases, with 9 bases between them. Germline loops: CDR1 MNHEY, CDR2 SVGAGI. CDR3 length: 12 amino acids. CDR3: CASSYSGGGAFF. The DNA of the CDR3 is TGTGCCAGCAGTTACTCGGGGGGGGGAGCTTTCTTT.

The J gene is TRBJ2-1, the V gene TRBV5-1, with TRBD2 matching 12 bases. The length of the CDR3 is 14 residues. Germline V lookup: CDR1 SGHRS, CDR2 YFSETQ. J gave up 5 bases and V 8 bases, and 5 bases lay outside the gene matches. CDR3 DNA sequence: TGCGCCAGTGGGACTAGCGGGCCCGACAATGAGCAGTTCTTC. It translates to CASGTSGPDNEQFF.

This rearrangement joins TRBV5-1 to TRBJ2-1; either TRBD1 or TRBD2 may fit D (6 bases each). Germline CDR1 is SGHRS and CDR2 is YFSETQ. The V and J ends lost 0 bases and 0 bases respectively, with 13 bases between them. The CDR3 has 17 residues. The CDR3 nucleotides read TGCGCCAGCAGCTTGGTAGGGGGGCCAAGCTCCTACAATGAGCAGTTCTTC. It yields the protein CASSLVGGPSSYNEQFF.

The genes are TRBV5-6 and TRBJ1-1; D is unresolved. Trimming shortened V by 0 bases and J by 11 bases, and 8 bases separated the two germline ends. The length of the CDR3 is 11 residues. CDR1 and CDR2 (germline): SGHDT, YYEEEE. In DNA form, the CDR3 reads TGTGCCAGCAGCTTGGCGGGCGAGGCTTTCTTT. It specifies CASSLAGEAFF.

Here the CDR3 reads CASSWAEDLETQYF. CDR3 DNA: TGTGCCAGCAGCTGGGCGGAGGACCTAGAGACCCAGTACTTC. This sequence joins TRBV27 and TRBJ2-5, with D possibly being TRBD2 (5 bases). Trimming shortened V by 6 bases and J by 4 bases, and 15 bases separated the two germline ends. CDR1 and CDR2 from the germline V gene are MNHEY and SMNVEV (reference sequence). The CDR3 contains 14 residues.

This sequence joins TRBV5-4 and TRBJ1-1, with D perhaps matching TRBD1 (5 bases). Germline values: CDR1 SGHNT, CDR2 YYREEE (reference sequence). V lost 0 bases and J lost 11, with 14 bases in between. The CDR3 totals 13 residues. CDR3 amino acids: CASSLEGQPSAFF. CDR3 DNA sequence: TGTGCCAGCAGCTTGGAGGGGCAGCCTTCGGCTTTCTTT.

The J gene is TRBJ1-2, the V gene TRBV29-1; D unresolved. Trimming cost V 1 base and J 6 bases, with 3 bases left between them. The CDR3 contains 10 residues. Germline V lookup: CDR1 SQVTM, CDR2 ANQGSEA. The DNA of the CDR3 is TGCAGCGTTGAAGCCGATGGCTACACCTTC. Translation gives CSVEADGYTF. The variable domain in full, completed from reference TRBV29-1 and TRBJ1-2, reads SAVISQKPSRDICQRGTSLTIQCQVDSQVTMMFWYRQQPGQSLTLIATANQGSEATYESGFVIDKFPISRPNLTFSTLTVSNMSPEDSSIYLCSVEADGYTFGSGTRLTVV.

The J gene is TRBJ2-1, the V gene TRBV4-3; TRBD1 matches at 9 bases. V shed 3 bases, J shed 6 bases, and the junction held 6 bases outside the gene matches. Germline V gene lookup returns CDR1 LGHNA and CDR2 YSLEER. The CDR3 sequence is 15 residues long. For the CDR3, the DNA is TGCGCCAGCAGCCAGAGGACAGGGGCCGCCAATGAGCAGTTCTTC. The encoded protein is CASSQRTGAANEQFF.

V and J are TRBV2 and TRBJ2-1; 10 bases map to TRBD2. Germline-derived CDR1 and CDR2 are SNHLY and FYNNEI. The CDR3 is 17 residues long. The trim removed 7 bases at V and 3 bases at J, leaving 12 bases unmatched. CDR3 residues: CASIERGGQGIYNEQFF. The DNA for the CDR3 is TGTGCCAGCATCGAGCGGGGGGGCCAAGGTATCTACAATGAGCAGTTCTTC.

The CDR3 DNA reads TGTGCCAGCAGCCCAGGGGACAGGGTTATCGGGGAGCTGTTTTTT. This encodes CASSPGDRVIGELFF. The chain joins TRBV6-5 to TRBJ2-2; TRBD1 agrees at 9 bases. Germline assignment: CDR1 MNHEY and CDR2 SVGAGI. The CDR3 is 15 amino acids. V gave up 6 bases and J gave up 7 bases; unmatched junction bases: 9.

The DNA of the CDR3 is TGCGCCAGCAGCCAACCCAAGGGGATGGGGCCCCAGCATTTT. Its protein is CASSQPKGMGPQHF. The chain links TRBV4-1 to TRBJ1-5; maybe TRBD1 (5 bases). CDR1 is MGHRA and CDR2 is YSYEKL in the germline V gene. This CDR3 is built from 14 residues. Trimming stripped 2 bases from V and 9 bases from J, with 14 bases between.

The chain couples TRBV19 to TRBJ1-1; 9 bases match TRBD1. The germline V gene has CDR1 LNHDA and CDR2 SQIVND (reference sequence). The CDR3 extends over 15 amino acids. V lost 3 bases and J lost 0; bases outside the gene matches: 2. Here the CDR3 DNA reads TGTGCCAGTAGTATGACAGGGGGATTGAACACTGAAGCTTTCTTT. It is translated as CASSMTGGLNTEAFF.

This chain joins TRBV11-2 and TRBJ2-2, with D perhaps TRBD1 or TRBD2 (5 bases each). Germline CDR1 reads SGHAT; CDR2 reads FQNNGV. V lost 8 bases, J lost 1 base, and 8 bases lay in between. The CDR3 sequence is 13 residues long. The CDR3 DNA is TGTGCCAGCTTTGGGGGGAACACCGGGGAGCTGTTTTTT. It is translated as CASFGGNTGELFF.

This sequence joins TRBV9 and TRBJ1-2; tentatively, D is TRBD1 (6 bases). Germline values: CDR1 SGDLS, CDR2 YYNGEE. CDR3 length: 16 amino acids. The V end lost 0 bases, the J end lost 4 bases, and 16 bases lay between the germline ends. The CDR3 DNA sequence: TGTGCCAGCAGCGTAGGCCTCACAACAGGGTTCTATGGCTACACCTTC. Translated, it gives CASSVGLTTGFYGYTF.

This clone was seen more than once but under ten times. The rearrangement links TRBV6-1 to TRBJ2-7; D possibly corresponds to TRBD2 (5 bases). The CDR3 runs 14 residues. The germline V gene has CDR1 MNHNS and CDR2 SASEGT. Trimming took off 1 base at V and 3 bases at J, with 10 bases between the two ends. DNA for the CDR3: TGTGCCAGCAGTGAAGAGAGGGCCTACTACGAGCAGTACTTC. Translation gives CASSEERAYYEQYF.

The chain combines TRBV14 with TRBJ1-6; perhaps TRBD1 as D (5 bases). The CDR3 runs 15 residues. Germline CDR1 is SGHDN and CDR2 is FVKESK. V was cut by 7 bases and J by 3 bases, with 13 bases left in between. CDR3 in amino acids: CASTQGVGYNSPLHF. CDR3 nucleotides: TGTGCCAGCACCCAGGGAGTGGGCTATAATTCACCCCTCCACTTT.